These 30 T cell receptor beta chains originate from one sample sequenced in a study of blood T cells in healthy people across ages. A J-beta primer mix and a sample-barcoded 5' primer were used in a second PCR of about 6 to 12 cycles. TCRdb re-called the 5' RACE reads with MiXCR, one entry per CDR3 protein. The sample holds hundreds of thousands of distinct CDR3 sequences, 48% seen once. The sample was blood. The receptors come from a young man in good health.

The V gene is TRBV29-1, the J gene TRBJ2-7, with D possibly called TRBD1 or TRBD2 (5 bases each). CDR1 is SQVTM and CDR2 is ANQGSEA in the germline V gene. The CDR3 runs 17 residues. V was cut by 2 bases and J by 6 bases, with 26 bases left in between. This chain's CDR3 is CSVESGSGLWGNSEQYF. The CDR3 nucleotides are TGCAGCGTTGAATCGGGGTCCGGGCTATGGGGGAATAGCGAGCAGTACTTC.

This clonotype was counted between two and nine times. This may arise from a read error, as a much more abundant clone is one base away. The chain joins TRBV12-3 or TRBV12-4 to TRBJ2-3; D is unresolved. CDR3 size: 15 residues. V was pared by 4 bases and J by 2 bases, with 13 bases between. CDR3 residues: CASSSQRVYTDTQYF. CDR3 nucleotides: TGTGCCAGCAGTTCGCAGAGAGTCTACACAGATACGCAGTATTTT.

Comment on this clonotype: One end of the junction varies from germline; a read error may be responsible. The chain combines TRBV6-1 with TRBJ2-3; TRBD1 agrees at 10 bases. The CDR3 runs 16 residues. Germline-derived CDR1 and CDR2 are MNHNS and SASEGT. CDR3 in amino acids: CASSRTGTGDTDTRYF. In nucleotides, the CDR3 is TGTGCCAGCAGCCGAACGGGGACAGGGGACACAGATACGCGGTATTTT.

This clonotype has a handful of counts. The J gene is TRBJ2-5, the V gene TRBV27; no clear D. Germline V gene lookup returns CDR1 MNHEY and CDR2 SMNVEV (reference sequence). CDR3 size: 11 residues. V lost 7 bases and J 3 bases, leaving 6 bases between the germline ends. CDR3 residues: CASTFKETQYF. The CDR3 DNA reads as TGTGCCAGCACTTTTAAAGAGACCCAGTACTTC.

As for this clonotype: The junction differs from germline at one of its ends, possibly a read error. This chain joins TRBV7-9 and TRBJ1-4; maybe TRBD1 (5 bases). The germline gives CDR1 SEHNR, CDR2 FQNEAQ (reference sequence). The CDR3 totals 18 residues. This CDR3 reads CVSSLVAQRQTTNEKLFF. In DNA form, the CDR3 reads TGTGTCAGCAGCTTAGTCGCACAGAGACAGACAACTAATGAAAAACTGTTTTTT.

Of note for this clonotype: This could be a read error, since a much larger clone is one nucleotide away. The chain joins TRBV18 to TRBJ2-1; TRBD1 agrees at 9 bases. Germline V gene data show CDR1 as KGHSH and CDR2 as LQKENI. After removal of 3 bases from V and 10 bases from J, the junction contained 10 bases not matched to a gene. This CDR3 contains 15 residues. CDR3 coding DNA: TGTGCCAGCTCACCCCCGGGACAGGGCTCCTACGAGCAGTTCTTC. The encoded protein is CASSPPGQGSYEQFF.

This clonotype showed up many times. The chain recombines TRBV10-3 with TRBJ2-7; D is unresolved. Looked up from germline, CDR1 is ENHRY and CDR2 is SYGVKD. The CDR3 totals 12 residues. Trimming removed 3 bases from V and 4 bases from J, with 7 bases in between. The CDR3: CAISDNGYEQYF. CDR3 sequence (DNA): TGTGCCATCAGTGATAACGGTTACGAGCAGTACTTC.

Of note for this clonotype: This sequence may be a read error, since a much larger clone differs from it by one base. The J gene is TRBJ2-5, the V gene TRBV3-1, with no clear D. Near its end, the DNA agrees better with TRBJ2-7, so the J call may be wrong. This CDR3 comprises 13 residues. In germline, CDR1 is LGHDT, CDR2 YNNKEL (reference sequence). The CDR3 region is CASSQDQSSEQYF. The CDR3 bases are TGTGCCAGCAGCCAAGACCAGTCCTCCGAGCAGTACTTC.

This clonotype was observed many times. This chain uses TRBV2 with TRBJ2-1; maybe TRBD1 (5 bases). The CDR3 is made up of 13 amino acids. V lost 1 base to trimming and J lost 7 bases, with 8 bases between them. The germline CDR1 and CDR2 sequences are SNHLY and FYNNEI. CDR3 bases: TGTGCCAGCAGTGAAGTAGGGGTTAATGAGCAGTTCTTC. Translated, it gives CASSEVGVNEQFF.

The chain recombines TRBV7-2 with TRBJ2-1, with 11 bases that match TRBD2. Germline-derived CDR1 and CDR2 are SGHTA and FQGNSA. V lost 3 bases, J lost 2 bases, and 12 bases stayed unmatched. The CDR3 runs to 19 residues. This CDR3 reads CASSFRDGSGGVPYNEQFF. As DNA, the CDR3 is TGTGCCAGCAGCTTTAGAGACGGTAGCGGGGGGGTGCCCTACAATGAGCAGTTCTTC.

This clonotype was seen ten or more times. V and J are TRBV12-3 or TRBV12-4 and TRBJ1-5; tentatively, D is TRBD1 (5 bases). Trimming took off 3 bases at V and 5 bases at J, with 11 bases between the two ends. The CDR3 has 14 amino acids. The DNA of the CDR3 is TGTGCCAGCAGTTTGAGGCAGGGCGATCAGCCCCAGCATTTT. Translating gives CASSLRQGDQPQHF.

The chain employs TRBV3-1 and TRBJ1-4; D is possibly TRBD1 (6 bases). Trimming removed 3 bases at V and 4 bases at J, with 18 bases between. The germline V gene has CDR1 LGHDT and CDR2 YNNKEL (reference sequence). This CDR3 has 17 amino acids. CDR3 sequence (DNA): TGTGCCAGCAGCCAGCCAATGGAGGACAGAATTAATGAAAAACTGTTTTTT. Translation: CASSQPMEDRINEKLFF.

In the case of this clonotype: A much larger clone differs by one base, so this may be a read error. J is TRBJ2-6 and V is TRBV18; D uncertain. The CDR3 is made up of 19 amino acids. Germline V lookup: CDR1 KGHSH, CDR2 LQKENI. V was pared by 5 bases and J by 0 bases, with 20 bases between. The CDR3 DNA sequence: TGTGCCAGCTCAAGACTCCCCCAGGTCGGAACCTCTGGGGCCAACGTCCTGACTTTC. Translating it yields CASSRLPQVGTSGANVLTF.

This clonotype was seen a handful of times. The rearrangement links TRBV7-2 to TRBJ2-1; D is undetermined. CDR1 is SGHTA and CDR2 is FQGNSA in the germline V gene. The ends were cut back, 5 bases at V and 5 bases at J, with 10 bases in the middle. This CDR3 has 13 amino acids. The CDR3 nucleotides read TGTGCCAGCAGCCCCTCCTCAAACAATGAGCAGTTCTTC. Translating it yields CASSPSSNNEQFF.

The rearrangement joins TRBV4-1 to TRBJ2-7; 10 bases agree with TRBD1. The last part of the DNA fits TRBJ2-5 better; the J call may be wrong. This CDR3 spans 17 amino acids. Germline values: CDR1 MGHRA, CDR2 YSYEKL. CDR3: CASSQDISDRGWETQYF. The DNA of the CDR3 is TGCGCCAGCAGCCAAGATATCTCGGACAGGGGGTGGGAGACCCAGTACTTC.

The J gene is TRBJ2-7, the V gene TRBV20-1, with D maybe TRBD2 (5 bases). The CDR3 is 14 residues long. Germline loops: CDR1 DFQATT, CDR2 SNEGSKA (reference sequence). Between the trimmed V and J ends, which lost 5 bases and 0 bases, there was a span of 14 bases. CDR3 sequence: CSASAAGSSYEQYF. CDR3 sequence (DNA): TGCAGTGCTTCTGCGGCGGGCAGCTCCTACGAGCAGTACTTC.

The CDR3 bases are TGTGCCAACAGATTTTGGGGAACAGGGAACACTGAAGCTTTCTTT. Translation: CANRFWGTGNTEAFF. The chain couples TRBV11-2 to TRBJ1-1; TRBD1 is a possible D gene (5 bases). CDR3 length: 15 amino acids. The germline CDR1 and CDR2 sequences are SGHAT and FQNNGV. V lost 10 bases to trimming and J lost 1 base, with 19 bases between them. Combining the CDR3 with reference TRBV11-2 and TRBJ1-1 gives the whole variable domain EAGVAQSPRYKIIEKRQSVAFWCNPISGHATLYWYQQILGQGPKLLIQFQNNGVVDDSQLPKDRFSAERLKGVDSTLKIQPAKLEDSAVYLCANRFWGTGNTEAFFGQGTRLTVV.

This clonotype was seen repeatedly, ten times or more. The chain employs TRBV27 and TRBJ2-1, with D perhaps TRBD1 (6 bases). Trimming removed 10 bases from V and 0 bases from J, with 16 bases in between. Germline V lookup: CDR1 MNHEY, CDR2 SMNVEV (reference sequence). The CDR3 runs to 15 residues. CDR3: CAIKTQGNSYNEQFF. DNA of the CDR3: TGTGCCATTAAAACCCAGGGGAACTCCTACAATGAGCAGTTCTTC.

This clonotype was seen only a few times. The chain uses TRBV21-1 and TRBJ1-1; the DNA was not compared with TRBD1, the D call given in the table. TRBV21-1 counts as a pseudogene. This CDR3 is built from 15 residues. DNA of the CDR3: TGTGCCAGCAGCATCCGGGACAGGGCGAACACTGAAGCTTTCTTT. This codes for CASSIRDRANTEAFF.

The chain has TRBV20-1 and TRBJ2-1; D gene unclear. CDR3 length equals 11 residues. Trimming took off 6 bases at V and 3 bases at J, with 6 bases between the two ends. Germline lookup yields CDR1 DFQATT and CDR2 SNEGSKA (reference sequence). CDR3 bases: TGCAGTGCCGCCAGCTACAATGAGCAGTTCTTC. It specifies CSAASYNEQFF.

This clonotype has more than one count but fewer than ten. This sequence joins TRBV10-3 and TRBJ2-1; 11 nucleotides agree with TRBD2. The germline V gene encodes CDR1 ENHRY and CDR2 SYGVKD. V lost 8 bases to trimming and J lost 5 bases; unmatched junction nucleotides: 8. The CDR3 consists of 15 residues. CDR3 protein: CAIGTPSGGHNEQFF. The CDR3, as DNA: TGTGCCATCGGAACCCCTAGCGGGGGGCACAATGAGCAGTTCTTC.

The gene calls are TRBV6-6 and TRBJ1-1, with 8 bases aligning to TRBD1. With 7 bases clipped from V and 3 bases from J, the junction kept 7 bases outside the gene matches. This CDR3 has 14 residues. From germline, CDR1 is MNHNY and CDR2 SVGAGI (reference sequence). CDR3 coding DNA: TGTGCCAGCAATATACAGGGGGGGTACACTGAAGCTTTCTTT. Amino acid sequence: CASNIQGGYTEAFF.

This clonotype was picked up a small number of times. V and J are TRBV6-1 and TRBJ2-3; TRBD2 matches at 8 bases. Germline assignment: CDR1 MNHNS and CDR2 SASEGT. After removal of 3 bases from V and 2 bases from J, the junction contained 4 bases not matched to a gene. The CDR3 loop spans 15 amino acids. The CDR3 DNA sequence: TGTGCCAGCAGTGACCCAGCGGGGGCCACAGATACGCAGTATTTT. Its translation is CASSDPAGATDTQYF.

A remark on this clonotype: A far larger clone is one nucleotide away, so this likely arose from a read error. This rearrangement joins TRBV7-9 to TRBJ2-1, with D uncertain. This CDR3 contains 15 residues. The germline gives CDR1 SEHNR, CDR2 FQNEAQ (reference sequence). V was pared by 0 bases and J by 0 bases, with 6 bases between. For the CDR3, the DNA is TGTGCCAGCAGCTTAGCGGGGATCTCCTACAATGAGCAGTTCTTC. Translation: CASSLAGISYNEQFF.

The chain uses TRBV12-3 or TRBV12-4 and TRBJ1-4; 7 positions agree with TRBD1. The CDR3 has 14 amino acids. The V segment lost 6 bases and the J segment 2 bases; nucleotides outside the gene matches: 3. The CDR3 loop is CASSRGMTNEKLFF. In DNA, the CDR3 is TGTGCCAGCAGCAGGGGGATGACTAATGAAAAACTGTTTTTT.

The J gene is TRBJ1-1, the V gene TRBV20-1; D remains ambiguous. Germline V lookup: CDR1 DFQATT, CDR2 SNEGSKA (reference sequence). Trimming removed 3 bases from V and 1 base from J, with 9 bases in between. The length of the CDR3 is 13 residues. The CDR3 spells CSARPGTNTEAFF. The CDR3 DNA follows: TGCAGTGCTAGGCCAGGAACGAACACTGAAGCTTTCTTT.

The genes are TRBV7-9 and TRBJ1-5, with a tentative D call TRBD1 (5 bases). Per the germline V gene, CDR1 is SEHNR and CDR2 is FQNEAQ (reference sequence). Trimming took 5 bases from V and 2 from J, leaving 13 bases between them. CDR3 length equals 15 residues. CDR3 sequence (DNA): TGTGCCAGCAGCCGGTCCCAGGGTGGCAATCAGCCCCAGCATTTT. As protein: CASSRSQGGNQPQHF.

This clonotype was found a few times. V is TRBV3-1 and J is TRBJ2-2; tentatively, D is TRBD1 (6 bases). The CDR3 contains 15 residues. CDR1 and CDR2 from the germline V gene are LGHDT and YNNKEL (reference sequence). V was pared by 4 bases and J by 2 bases, with 11 bases between. DNA for the CDR3: TGTGCCAGCAGCCGCGACAGGAGAAACACCGGGGAGCTGTTTTTT. Amino acid sequence: CASSRDRRNTGELFF.

This chain uses TRBV11-2 with TRBJ1-1, with TRBD1 matching over 7 bases. The germline V gene encodes CDR1 SGHAT and CDR2 FQNNGV. CDR3 length: 18 amino acids. With V trimmed by 4 bases and J by 1 base, 15 bases remained unmatched. The CDR3 nucleotides read TGTGCCAGCAGCTCCCCAAAAACAGGGGAAGGGAAGAACACTGAAGCTTTCTTT. This codes for CASSSPKTGEGKNTEAFF. Using reference TRBV11-2 and TRBJ1-1 for the parts outside the CDR3, the full variable domain is EAGVAQSPRYKIIEKRQSVAFWCNPISGHATLYWYQQILGQGPKLLIQFQNNGVVDDSQLPKDRFSAERLKGVDSTLKIQPAKLEDSAVYLCASSSPKTGEGKNTEAFFGQGTRLTVV.

The rearrangement uses TRBV12-3 or TRBV12-4 and TRBJ2-5, with TRBD1 matching over 7 bases. This CDR3 has 12 amino acids. Trimming removed 3 bases from V and 11 bases from J; junction bases left unmatched: 6. CDR3 coding DNA: TGTGCCAGCAGTTTGACAGGGCAAGAGCAGTACTTC. This encodes CASSLTGQEQYF.